A selection of T cell receptor beta chains follows, all from one sample in a study of blood T cell repertoires in COVID-19. Only in-frame clones appear in the TCRdb table, and some are missing; sequencing was by immunoSEQ multiplex PCR. The sample shows about 39,000 clones, around 85% of them seen only once. The material sequenced was peripheral blood. These receptors all stem from a man between 60 and 70 years old with acute or convalescent COVID-19. The CDR3 runs from the conserved cysteine through the conserved F or W. Each record gives: clone size, J gene, V gene, CDR3 length, CDR3 protein. The size of a clone is reported for some rows only, either as once, few or many, or as a class for expanded clones.

>few|TRBJ2-1|TRBV10-3|15
CAISKQAGGYNEQFF
>NA|TRBJ1-1|TRBV5-1|16
CASSKRPTGEATEAFF
>few|TRBJ1-3|TRBV29-1|13
CSVDGRLGNTIYF
>NA|TRBJ2-1|TRBV7-9|14
CASSLGEGVNEQFF
>NA|TRBJ1-2|TRBV5-1|16
CASSLGTGGDPYGYTF
>NA|TRBJ2-7|TRBV2|15
CASTKDPGQGYEQYF
>few|TRBJ1-2|TRBV29-1|13
CSVHRGQDYGYTF
>NA|TRBJ2-7|TRBV6-5|13
CASRRGNSYEQYF
>NA|TRBJ2-1|TRBV24-1|17
CATSDDSGVNVINEQFF
>NA|TRBJ1-1|TRBV3-1/TRBV3-2|13
CASSRTDRTEAFF
>NA|TRBJ1-4|TRBV18|15
CASSLGQGANEKLFF
>NA|TRBJ1-1|TRBV7-8|11
CASSLLGQAFF
>NA|TRBJ1-2|TRBV6-5|13
CASSHRVDYGYTF
>few|TRBJ2-3|TRBV25-1|16
CASSGREGARTDTQYF
>NA|TRBJ2-7|TRBV5-1|16
CASSMGWREGSYEQYF
>NA|TRBJ1-1|TRBV6-5|14
CASSPPPGQGEAFF
>NA|TRBJ2-7|TRBV5-4|14
CASSLTGTGDEQYF
>NA|TRBJ2-1|TRBV27|14
CASRGLAGGNEQFF
>NA|TRBJ2-7|TRBV7-9|16
CASSFPKGQSTYEQYF
>NA|TRBJ2-6|TRBV19|18
CASSIVPRALSGANVLTF
>NA|TRBJ1-2|TRBV6-5|14
CASSYGAGNYGYTF
>NA|TRBJ2-3|TRBV19|15
CASTSGGLGTDTQYF
>NA|TRBJ2-5|TRBV5-1|16
CASTFGIGVVGETQYF
>NA|TRBJ2-5|TRBV11-3|15
CASSPGTSGEETQYF
>NA|TRBJ2-7|TRBV6-5|14
CASHAGGSAYEQYF
>NA|TRBJ2-5|TRBV6-5|15
CASSYSGGLTETQYF
>NA|TRBJ2-1|TRBV18|16
CASSPSTSGGGNEQFF
>NA|TRBJ1-5|TRBV15|17
CATSLTADSYSNQPQHF
>few|TRBJ2-7|TRBV19|15
CASSIGSSGSYEQYF
>NA|TRBJ1-5|TRBV7-2|16
CASSLGGTGTAQPQHF
>NA|TRBJ2-7|TRBV28|14
CASRVVGGSGEQYF
>NA|TRBJ1-1|TRBV7-8|16
CASSLATGAVGTEAFF
>NA|TRBJ1-4|TRBV10-3|12
CATRDRSEKLFF
>NA|TRBJ2-1|TRBV9|13
CASSVTSTYEQFF
>NA|TRBJ1-5|TRBV7-8|13
CASSLELGQPQHF
>NA|TRBJ2-1|TRBV18|12
CASSPGSAEQFF
>NA|TRBJ1-1|TRBV18|15
CASSPRDTWNTEAFF
>NA|TRBJ2-4|TRBV5-1|16
CASSLDVGIAKNIQYF
>NA|TRBJ1-3|TRBV6-5|15
CASSYARGSGNTIYF
>NA|TRBJ2-3|TRBV18|14
CASSPWTGTDTQYF
>NA|TRBJ1-1|TRBV20-1|15
CSATETGIRNTEAFF
>NA|TRBJ2-7|TRBV13|13
CASSRQNYYEQYF
>NA|TRBJ2-3|TRBV7-3|14
CASSSRQGRDTQYF
>NA|TRBJ2-4|TRBV28|17
CASSSHRGLGAKNIQYF
>NA|TRBJ2-1|TRBV28|13
CASTLAGVNEQFF
>NA|TRBJ2-1|TRBV10-3|16
CAIRGTSGRGGNEQFF
>NA|TRBJ1-6|TRBV5-6|14
CASRQGVFNSPLHF
>NA|TRBJ2-7|TRBV6-2/TRBV6-3|11
CASSQRYEQYF
>once|TRBJ2-1|TRBV3-1/TRBV3-2|13
CASSQGVQGRQFF
>NA|TRBJ2-1|TRBV6-2/TRBV6-3|20
CASSYSTGLAGATWYNEQFF
>NA|TRBJ2-7|TRBV27|15
CASRPGTQNYYEQYF
>NA|TRBJ1-5|TRBV18|14
CASSPGERGQPQHF
>NA|TRBJ2-7|TRBV9|16
CASSVDWSSGSNEQYF
>NA|TRBJ2-7|TRBV19|12
CASRSLDYEQYF
>once|TRBJ2-7|TRBV18|15
CASSRPGTGAYEQYF
>NA|TRBJ2-2|TRBV18|17
CASSPIAGAADTGELFF
>NA|TRBJ2-7|TRBV7-2|15
CASSDRQVVRYEQYF
>NA|TRBJ2-7|TRBV6-5|14
CASNPGQGAYEQYF
>NA|TRBJ1-5|TRBV7-2|17
CASSRGQGAYSNQPQHF
>NA|TRBJ1-1|TRBV7-3|12
CASSTGDTEAFF